This is a list of T cell receptor beta chains from one sample in a study of vaccination and CD4 T cells after COVID-19. One entry per CDR3 protein results from TCRdb running MiXCR on the PCR reads. The repertoire includes 11,000 to 15,000 distinct CDR3 sequences, under 40% of them detected once, and roughly a tenth sits in the top ten. These receptors have no identified antigens. Sequencing was carried out using CD4+ T cells from blood, cultured in vitro. These receptors were taken from a human donor who had recovered from COVID-19. Each CDR3 is given with its conserved first and last residue. The D gene is left open where the match is weak. Some rows mark clone size as missing; the rest say once, few, many or name a class of expanded clone.

TRBV7-3	.	TRBJ2-2	.	TGTGCCAGCAGCTCGTCAAGCGGACGGAACACCGGGGAGCTGTTTTTT	CASSSSSGRNTGELFF
TRBV5-1	.	TRBJ1-6	.	TGCGCCAGCAGTCCTCAGACTGTGGATAATTCACCCCTCCACTTT	CASSPQTVDNSPLHF
TRBV30	.	TRBJ1-5	TRBD1	TGTGCCTGGGGTACAGGGGGCAATCAGCCCCAGCATTTT	CAWGTGGNQPQHF
TRBV20-1	few	TRBJ2-3	.	TGCAGTGCTAATGATCTGAATACGCAGTATTTT	CSANDLNTQYF
TRBV11-2	few	TRBJ2-7	.	TGTGCCAGCAGCCTTACGACCTACGAGCAGTACTTC	CASSLTTYEQYF
TRBV5-1	.	TRBJ2-7	.	TGCGCCAGCAGCCCCGGCGGGTCTTGGGAGCAGTACTTC	CASSPGGSWEQYF
TRBV11-2	few	TRBJ2-7	.	TGTGCCAGCAGCTTAGGGACCGGTCTGTCCTACGAGCAGTACTTC	CASSLGTGLSYEQYF
TRBV6-2/TRBV6-3	.	TRBJ2-5	TRBD2	TGTGCCAGCACCAACCCGGGACTAGGCGAGGGCGAGACCCAGTACTTC	CASTNPGLGEGETQYF
TRBV7-9	.	TRBJ2-7	.	TGTGCCAGCAGCTTAGCATCGGCGGAAGGGTACGAGCAGTACTTC	CASSLASAEGYEQYF
TRBV20-1	.	TRBJ2-4	.	TGCAGTGCTATGAGGGGGTCAGGGGCAAACATTCAGTACTTC	CSAMRGSGANIQYF
TRBV6-2/TRBV6-3	.	TRBJ2-3	.	TGTGCCAGCAGGCCGGGGGCGGGAAGGAGCACAGATACGCAGTATTTT	CASRPGAGRSTDTQYF
TRBV7-2	.	TRBJ2-7	TRBD2	TGTGCCAGCAGCTTAGTGTTGGGACTAGCGTCCTACGAGCAGTACTTC	CASSLVLGLASYEQYF
TRBV20-1	few	TRBJ2-1	TRBD2	TGCAGTGCCGAACCAGGTTTGAGGAGGGTGGGAGGGAATGAGCAGTTCTTC	CSAEPGLRRVGGNEQFF
TRBV3-1	once	TRBJ2-2	.	TGTGCCAGCAGGCCCCAGGGGACCGGGGAGCTGTTTTTT	CASRPQGTGELFF
TRBV28	few	TRBJ1-5	.	TGTGCCAGCAGTTTACTATGGGGATCCGTTCAGGGTCAGCCCCAGCATTTT	CASSLLWGSVQGQPQHF
TRBV7-2	.	TRBJ2-3	TRBD2	TGTGCCAGCAGCTTGCAAGCGGGAGGGCTCCATACGCAGTATTTT	CASSLQAGGLHTQYF
TRBV10-1	.	TRBJ2-3	.	TGCGCCAGCAGTGCGGCGGGAATAAGAGAGGATACGCAGTATTTT	CASSAAGIREDTQYF
TRBV27	few	TRBJ1-4	.	TGTGCCAGCAGTTTATCAGGGGCTGGTGAAAAACTGTTTTTT	CASSLSGAGEKLFF
TRBV4-3	.	TRBJ2-3	TRBD2	TGCGCCAGCAGCCATGGAGCGGGAGGGTCAGATACGCAGTATTTT	CASSHGAGGSDTQYF
TRBV7-2	few	TRBJ2-2	TRBD2	TGTGCCAGCAGCTTAAGCCGACTAGCGGGACCGAACACCGGGGAGCTGTTTTTT	CASSLSRLAGPNTGELFF
TRBV6-1	.	TRBJ1-5	TRBD1	TGTGCCAGCAGAGCTTACAGGGGTGCTCAGCCCCAGCATTTT	CASRAYRGAQPQHF
TRBV6-1	.	TRBJ2-7	TRBD1	TGTGCCAGCAGTGAAGTCGGGACAGGGGACCTCGAGCAGTACTTC	CASSEVGTGDLEQYF
TRBV19	.	TRBJ2-7	TRBD1	TGTGCCAGTAGTCCCCTCGGGGACAGGGGTACCTACGAGCAGTACTTC	CASSPLGDRGTYEQYF
TRBV28	.	TRBJ2-1	.	TGTGCCACCCGGGCCGTGGGAATTCACAATGAGCAGTTCTTC	CATRAVGIHNEQFF
TRBV29-1	.	TRBJ1-5	TRBD1	TGCAGCGTGGAGATGGACAGGGTTGGCAATCAGCCCCAGCATTTT	CSVEMDRVGNQPQHF
TRBV20-1	.	TRBJ1-1	TRBD1	TGCAGTGCTAGACGGCAAGGGACAGTGGGGGTCTCTGAAGCTTTCTTT	CSARRQGTVGVSEAFF
TRBV6-9	few	TRBJ1-5	.	TGTGCCAGCAGCCCCTGGGATCAGCCCCAGCATTTT	CASSPWDQPQHF
TRBV5-4	few	TRBJ2-1	.	TGTGCCAGCAGCTTTATGAAAGGTGAGCAGTTCTTC	CASSFMKGEQFF
TRBV11-1	.	TRBJ2-1	.	TGTGCCAGCAGCCCCCTCCTTGGTTTGCGGGACAATGAGCAGTTCTTC	CASSPLLGLRDNEQFF